Presented here are 20 T cell receptor beta chains from one specimen sequenced in a study of blood T cell repertoires in COVID-19. TCRdb's copy holds only in-frame clones and misses some; the assay was immunoSEQ multiplex PCR. The profile shows 310,000 or so clones, around four fifths of them singletons. Material: peripheral blood. These receptors were obtained from a woman between 50 and 59 years old with acute or convalescent COVID-19.

This chain joins TRBV5-4 and TRBJ1-1, with D possibly being TRBD1 (6 bases). The CDR3 length is 15 residues. Trimming shortened V by 4 bases and J by 1 base, and 14 bases separated the two germline ends. The germline gives CDR1 SGHNT, CDR2 YYREEE (reference sequence). The chain's CDR3 is CASSPGGASNTEAFF. CDR3 sequence (DNA): TGTGCCAGCAGCCCGGGGGGGGCCTCGAACACTGAAGCTTTCTTT.

The V call is TRBV7-2, the J call TRBJ2-1, with a weak D call TRBD2 (5 bases). Germline assignment: CDR1 SGHTA and CDR2 FQGNSA. The CDR3 totals 13 residues. Trimming removed 5 bases from V and 7 bases from J, with 12 bases in between. CDR3 in DNA: TGTGCCAGCAGCCCACCTACTAGAAATGAGCAGTTCTTC. This translates into CASSPPTRNEQFF. The complete variable domain, with remaining parts taken from reference TRBV7-2 and TRBJ2-1, reads GAGVSQSPSNKVTEKGKDVELRCDPISGHTALYWYRQSLGQGLEFLIYFQGNSAPDKSGLPSDRFSAERTGGSVSTLTIQRTQQEDSAVYLCASSPPTRNEQFFGPGTRLTVL.

The table lists this clone with a count of one. V gene TRBV7-9 combines with J gene TRBJ1-2; D gene uncertain. Looked up from germline, CDR1 is SEHNR and CDR2 is FQNEAQ (reference sequence). This CDR3 has 14 residues. V lost 1 base, J lost 4 bases, and 10 bases lay in between. This chain's CDR3 is CASSLEEGGYGYTF. CDR3 coding DNA: TGTGCCAGCAGCTTAGAGGAGGGAGGCTATGGCTACACCTTC. Using reference TRBV7-9 and TRBJ1-2 for the parts outside the CDR3, the full variable domain is DTGVSQNPRHKITKRGQNVTFRCDPISEHNRLYWYRQTLGQGPEFLTYFQNEAQLEKSRLLSDRFSAERPKGSFSTLEIQRTEQGDSAMYLCASSLEEGGYGYTFGSGTRLTVV.

The chain combines TRBV4-1 with TRBJ1-5, with D perhaps TRBD1 (5 bases). The V and J ends lost 0 bases and 5 bases respectively, with 8 bases between them. There are 14 residues in the CDR3. The germline V gene encodes CDR1 MGHRA and CDR2 YSYEKL. The CDR3 sequence: CASSQEGGDQPQHF. The CDR3 DNA reads as TGCGCCAGCAGCCAAGAGGGGGGGGATCAGCCCCAGCATTTT.

This chain uses TRBV29-1 with TRBJ2-7; 7 nucleotides match TRBD1. Germline CDR1 reads SQVTM; CDR2 reads ANQGSEA. The CDR3 consists of 14 residues. V shed 3 bases, J shed 2 bases, and the junction held 7 bases outside the gene matches. The CDR3 coding sequence is TGCAGCGTTGACGCCCGGGACAGCACCTACGAGCAGTACTTC. It translates to CSVDARDSTYEQYF.

The chain is built from TRBV25-1 and TRBJ1-1; D might be TRBD1 (5 bases). Germline V CDR1 and CDR2: MGHDK, SYGVNS. The V and J ends lost 3 bases and 6 bases respectively, with 8 bases between them. The CDR3 totals 12 residues. CDR3 in amino acids: CASSDAGPEAFF. The CDR3 DNA reads as TGTGCCAGCAGTGATGCGGGACCTGAAGCTTTCTTT.

There are a few counts of this clone. V and J are TRBV7-2 and TRBJ1-1; D is unresolved. The CDR3 length is 16 residues. Germline V CDR1 and CDR2: SGHTA, FQGNSA. Deletions cut 5 bases from V and 0 bases from J, with 16 bases between. For the CDR3, the DNA is TGTGCCAGCAGCCGTTCGATAGCCGAGATGAACACTGAAGCTTTCTTT. It is translated as CASSRSIAEMNTEAFF.

This clone was recorded only once. The chain couples TRBV4-2 to TRBJ2-1, with TRBD2 matching 10 bases. The germline CDR1 and CDR2 sequences are LGHNA and YNFKEQ. V was clipped by 3 bases and J by 0 bases; unmatched bases: 20. The CDR3 has 22 residues. The CDR3, as DNA: TGTGCCAGCAGCCAGAGTACCCCCGGGCTAGCGGGGGAGGGAAGCTCCTACAATGAGCAGTTCTTC. Encoded protein: CASSQSTPGLAGEGSSYNEQFF.

The chain is built from TRBV24-1 and TRBJ2-1, with TRBD1 identical over 11 bases. Per the germline V gene, CDR1 is KGHDR and CDR2 is SFDVKD. V was pared by 3 bases and J by 4 bases, with 4 bases of the junction left unmatched. CDR3 size: 16 residues. The CDR3 DNA reads as TGTGCCACCAGTGATCCCGGGACAGGGGGATACAATGAGCAGTTCTTC. Protein: CATSDPGTGGYNEQFF.

The rearrangement joins TRBV5-1 to TRBJ2-3; TRBD1 matches at 8 bases. The trim removed 4 bases at V and 7 bases at J, leaving 5 bases unmatched. This CDR3 region has 13 residues. Germline V CDR1 and CDR2: SGHRS, YFSETQ. For the CDR3, the DNA is TGCGCCAGCAGCATGGACAGGGTATATACGCAGTATTTT. This gives the protein CASSMDRVYTQYF.

This clone was recorded a few times. This chain links TRBV18 with TRBJ1-4, with D uncertain. This CDR3 is 12 amino acids long. The germline V and J ends were trimmed by 3 bases and 5 bases, with 4 bases remaining between them. Germline CDR1 is KGHSH and CDR2 is LQKENI. The CDR3 here is CASSPQNEKLFF. CDR3 coding DNA: TGTGCCAGCTCACCTCAAAATGAAAAACTGTTTTTT. The full variable domain, with the rest looked up from reference TRBV18 and TRBJ1-4, is NAGVMQNPRHLVRRRGQEARLRCSPMKGHSHVYWYRQLPEEGLKFMVYLQKENIIDESGMPKERFSAEFPKEGPSILRIQQVVRGDSAAYFCASSPQNEKLFFGSGTQLSVL.

The chain employs TRBV27 and TRBJ1-2; TRBD1 aligns across 10 bases. Germline V gives CDR1 MNHEY, CDR2 SMNVEV (reference sequence). J lost 4 bases, V lost 5 bases, and 4 bases had no gene match. The CDR3 spans 14 residues. The CDR3 sequence is CASSRGTGVYGYTF. In DNA form, the CDR3 reads TGTGCCAGCAGTCGCGGGACAGGGGTCTATGGCTACACCTTC.

The chain has TRBV7-2 and TRBJ1-3; the D is unclear. The CDR3 contains 14 residues. V gave up 2 bases and J gave up 4 bases, with 9 bases separating them. CDR1 and CDR2 (germline): SGHTA, FQGNSA. The CDR3 protein is CASSLIMRGNTIYF. The DNA for the CDR3 is TGTGCCAGCAGCTTAATCATGAGGGGAAACACCATATATTTT.

CDR3 protein: CASRGTRETQYF. The CDR3 nucleotides are TGTGCCAGCAGAGGGACAAGGGAGACCCAGTACTTC. This sequence joins TRBV6-5 and TRBJ2-5; tentatively, D is TRBD1 (6 bases). Per the germline V gene, CDR1 is MNHEY and CDR2 is SVGAGI. The V and J ends lost 6 bases and 5 bases respectively, with 10 bases between them. The CDR3 contains 12 residues.

For the CDR3, the DNA is TGTGCCAGTAGCACGGAACTCCGGGATACTGAGCAGTTCTTC. It codes for CASSTELRDTEQFF. The chain links TRBV19 to TRBJ2-1, with a possible D match to TRBD2 (5 bases). In germline, CDR1 is LNHDA, CDR2 SQIVND (reference sequence). The V end was cut by 6 bases, the J end by 9 bases, with 18 bases between. CDR3 length: 14 residues.

The V and J genes are TRBV30 and TRBJ1-4; 9 bases fit TRBD1. Germline V gene lookup returns CDR1 GTSNPN and CDR2 SVGIG (reference sequence). This CDR3 has 14 residues. J lost 7 bases, V lost 2 bases, and 5 bases had no gene match. CDR3 in DNA: TGTGCCTGGAGTCCCGGGACAGGGTTTGAAAAACTGTTTTTT. Translating it yields CAWSPGTGFEKLFF.

This clone is a singleton in its sample. V is TRBV3-1 (or the pseudogene TRBV3-2) and J is TRBJ2-3; tentative D call: TRBD2 (6 bases). V shed 1 base and J shed 6 bases, with 11 bases lying between them. The CDR3 length is 14 residues. Germline assignment: CDR1 LGHDT and CDR2 YNNKEL (reference sequence). CDR3 in DNA: TGTGCCAGCAGCCAAGCCGGGGGTTGGGATACGCAGTATTTT. Translating gives CASSQAGGWDTQYF.

This chain uses TRBV12-3 or TRBV12-4 with TRBJ1-2; weak D call: TRBD1 (5 bases). Trimming removed 5 bases at V and 4 bases at J, with 11 bases between. The length of the CDR3 is 13 residues. The DNA for the CDR3 is TGTGCCAGCAGTCTGCAGGACATCTATGGCTACACCTTC. Residues: CASSLQDIYGYTF.

This chain connects TRBV18 to TRBJ1-1; D is unresolved. The CDR3 is made up of 14 amino acids. V lost 6 bases and J 0 bases, leaving 11 bases between the germline ends. CDR1 is KGHSH, CDR2 LQKENI, per germline. CDR3 region: CASSLQPMNTEAFF. The DNA for the CDR3 is TGTGCCAGCTCCTTACAGCCGATGAACACTGAAGCTTTCTTT. Supplemented by reference TRBV18 and TRBJ1-1, the full variable domain reads NAGVMQNPRHLVRRRGQEARLRCSPMKGHSHVYWYRQLPEEGLKFMVYLQKENIIDESGMPKERFSAEFPKEGPSILRIQQVVRGDSAAYFCASSLQPMNTEAFFGQGTRLTVV.

The J gene is TRBJ2-5, the V gene TRBV6-5; 11 nucleotides line up with TRBD1. The CDR3 sequence is 15 residues long. Trimming took 0 bases from V and 7 from J; bases not matched to a gene: 4. Per germline, CDR1 MNHEY and CDR2 SVGAGI. In nucleotides, the CDR3 is TGTGCCAGCAGTTACTCTGCCGGGACAGGGGGGACCCAGTACTTC. This encodes CASSYSAGTGGTQYF.